This T cell receptor beta chain was captured by sequencing in a study of cytomegalovirus exposure and HLA in healthy donors. As to this clone: Its antigen is currently unknown.

PCR used 60 Vbeta primers and 13 Jbeta primers. Method: immunoSEQ multiplex PCR; TCRdb's copy keeps in-frame clones and lacks some. The sample records over 100,000 clones, under 70% being singletons. Germline CDR1 reads SGDLS; CDR2 reads YYNGEE. The length of the CDR3 is 14 residues. Losses at the gene ends were 2 bases for V and 5 bases for J; bases not matched to a gene: 3. Study conclusions and caveats: Later, an analysis found that common viral pathogens appeared to be linked with several of the most significant clusters. It was confirmed in vitro that a few of the CMV-associated chains were specific for CMV antigens. Some public TCRs appeared in many individuals, while most sequences were rare. Analysis performed later found 15,000 or so TCR beta sequences associated with HLA alleles at 0.05 false discovery rate.

The chain has TRBV9 and TRBJ1-1, with TRBD1 matching 10 bases. Sample: PBMCs. The sequence was obtained from a man aged 18 to 35 in good health and CMV-seronegative. The CDR3 coding sequence is TGTGCCAGCAGCGTCGGGACAGGGGTTACTGAAGCTTTCTTT. It specifies CASSVGTGVTEAFF.